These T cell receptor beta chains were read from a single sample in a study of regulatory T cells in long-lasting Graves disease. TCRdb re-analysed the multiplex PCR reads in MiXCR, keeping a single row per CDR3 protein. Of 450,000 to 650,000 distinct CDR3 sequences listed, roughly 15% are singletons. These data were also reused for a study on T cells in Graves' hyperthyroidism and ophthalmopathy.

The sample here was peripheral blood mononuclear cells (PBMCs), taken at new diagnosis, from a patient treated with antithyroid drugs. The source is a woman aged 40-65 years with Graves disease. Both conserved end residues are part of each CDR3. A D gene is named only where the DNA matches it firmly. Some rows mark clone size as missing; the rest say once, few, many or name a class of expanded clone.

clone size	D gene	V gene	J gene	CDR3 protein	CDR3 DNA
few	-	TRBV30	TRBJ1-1	CAWSVIRGTEAFF	TGTGCCTGGAGTGTAATAAGGGGCACTGAAGCTTTCTTT
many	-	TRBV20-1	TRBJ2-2	CSARDPETNTGELFF	TGCAGTGCTAGAGATCCAGAGACGAACACCGGGGAGCTGTTTTTT
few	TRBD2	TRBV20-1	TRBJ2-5	CSAIGTSGVETQYF	TGCAGTGCGATCGGGACTAGCGGGGTGGAGACCCAGTACTTC
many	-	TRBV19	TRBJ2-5	CASQKRYQETQYF	TGTGCCAGCCAAAAGCGGTACCAAGAGACCCAGTACTTC
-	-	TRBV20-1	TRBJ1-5	CSARDLSSTDQPQHF	TGCAGTGCTAGAGATCTGAGCTCCACGGATCAGCCCCAGCATTTT
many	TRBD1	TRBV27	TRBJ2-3	CASSLRQGSDTQYF	TGTGCCAGCAGTCTTCGACAGGGGTCAGATACGCAGTATTTT
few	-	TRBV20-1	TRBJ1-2	CSARRQGNLGYTF	TGCAGTGCTAGGAGGCAGGGGAATTTGGGCTACACCTTC
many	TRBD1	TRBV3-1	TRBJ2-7	CATGVGTGAYEQYF	TGTGCCACAGGAGTGGGGACAGGCGCCTACGAGCAGTACTTC
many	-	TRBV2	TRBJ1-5	CASSSGQRQPQHF	TGTGCCAGCAGTTCGGGACAACGACAGCCCCAGCATTTT
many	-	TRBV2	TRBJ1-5	CASSEIAGNQPQHF	TGTGCCAGCAGTGAGATCGCCGGCAATCAGCCCCAGCATTTT
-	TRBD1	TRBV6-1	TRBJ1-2	CASRSIRDRGPWSAF	TGTGCCAGCAGATCCATTCGGGACAGGGGGCCTTGGAGTGCCTTC
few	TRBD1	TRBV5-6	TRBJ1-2	CASSIGTGPIIYGYTF	TGTGCCAGCAGCATCGGGACAGGGCCTATAATTTATGGCTACACCTTC
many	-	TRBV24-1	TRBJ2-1	CATSDPLVDANNEQFF	TGTGCCACCAGTGACCCGCTTGTTGACGCGAACAATGAGCAGTTCTTC
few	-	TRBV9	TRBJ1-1	CASSVEGLRGNTEAFF	TGTGCCAGCAGCGTCGAAGGGTTACGTGGGAACACTGAAGCTTTCTTT
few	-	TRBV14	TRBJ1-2	CASSPWENYGYTF	TGTGCCAGCAGCCCATGGGAGAACTATGGCTACACCTTC
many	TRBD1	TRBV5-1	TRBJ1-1	CASSDSGTGVMTEAFF	TGCGCCAGCAGCGATTCCGGGACAGGGGTAATGACTGAAGCTTTCTTT
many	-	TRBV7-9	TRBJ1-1	CASSFAPRAEAFF	TGTGCCAGCAGCTTCGCCCCCCGGGCTGAAGCTTTCTTT
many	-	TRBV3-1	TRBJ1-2	CASSIQPNYGYTF	TGTGCCAGCAGCATACAGCCGAACTATGGCTACACCTTC
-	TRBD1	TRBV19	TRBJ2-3	CASSIQGAADTQYF	TGTGCCAGTAGTATCCAGGGGGCCGCAGATACGCAGTATTTT
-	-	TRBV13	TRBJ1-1	CASSLALSGANTEAFF	TGTGCCAGCAGCTTAGCCTTGTCCGGGGCGAACACTGAAGCTTTCTTT
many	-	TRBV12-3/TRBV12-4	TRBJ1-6	CASRGGPTPLHF	TGTGCCAGCAGGGGTGGTCCCACACCCCTCCACTTT
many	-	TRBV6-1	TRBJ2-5	CASRREETQYF	TGTGCCAGCAGGAGGGAAGAGACCCAGTACTTC
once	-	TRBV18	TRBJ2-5	CASSPSRGVKTQYF	TGTGCCAGCTCACCCTCTAGGGGGGTGAAGACCCAGTACTTC
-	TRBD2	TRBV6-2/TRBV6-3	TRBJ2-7	CASSYAGDYEQYF	TGTGCCAGCAGTTACGCGGGGGACTACGAGCAGTACTTC
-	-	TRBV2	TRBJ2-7	CASSIRTVLSEQYF	TGTGCCAGCAGTATAAGGACAGTACTATCCGAGCAGTACTTC
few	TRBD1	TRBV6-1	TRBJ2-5	CASSEGLGGGETQYF	TGTGCCAGCAGTGAAGGTTTAGGGGGCGGAGAGACCCAGTACTTC
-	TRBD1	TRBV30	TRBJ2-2	CAWSTLGTATTGELFF	TGTGCCTGGAGCACCCTGGGGACAGCCACTACCGGGGAGCTGTTTTTT
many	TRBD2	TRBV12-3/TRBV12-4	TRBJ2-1	CATTSGGAHNEQFF	TGTGCCACCACGAGCGGGGGGGCCCACAATGAGCAGTTCTTC
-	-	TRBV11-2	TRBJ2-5	CASSSSGPSPETQYF	TGTGCCAGCAGCTCCTCCGGGCCCAGTCCAGAGACCCAGTACTTC
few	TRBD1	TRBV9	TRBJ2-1	CASSVRTGTYNEQFF	TGTGCCAGCAGCGTACGGACAGGGACCTACAATGAGCAGTTCTTC
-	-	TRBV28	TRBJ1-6	CASRTPGPGRPLHF	TGTGCCAGCAGAACCCCGGGACCCGGGAGACCCCTCCACTTT
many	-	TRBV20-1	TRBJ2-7	CSASWSGMGDEQYF	TGCAGTGCTAGTTGGTCAGGGATGGGCGACGAGCAGTACTTC
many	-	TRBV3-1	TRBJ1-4	CASSQGLANEKLFF	TGTGCCAGCAGCCAAGGATTGGCTAATGAAAAACTGTTTTTT
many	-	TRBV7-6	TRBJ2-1	CASSLAGRQFMYNEQFF	TGTGCCAGCAGCTTAGCGGGACGGCAATTTATGTACAATGAGCAGTTCTTC
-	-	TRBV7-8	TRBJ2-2	CASSAVGAMNTGELFF	TGTGCCAGCAGCGCCGTGGGGGCGATGAACACCGGGGAGCTGTTTTTT
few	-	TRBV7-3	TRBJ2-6	CASSLRRSGSGANVLTF	TGTGCCAGCAGCTTAAGGCGATCGGGTTCTGGGGCCAACGTCCTGACTTTC
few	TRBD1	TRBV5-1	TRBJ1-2	CASTRGTASDGYTF	TGCGCCAGTACACGGGGGACAGCTTCCGATGGCTACACCTTC
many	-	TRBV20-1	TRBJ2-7	CSARDLGSEQYF	TGCAGTGCTAGAGATCTAGGCAGTGAGCAGTACTTC
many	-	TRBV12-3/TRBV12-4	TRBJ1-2	CASNTDKNYGYTF	TGTGCCAGCAACACGGACAAAAACTATGGCTACACCTTC
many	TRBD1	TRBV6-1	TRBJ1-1	CASSAASGQGKTEAFF	TGTGCCAGCAGTGCCGCCTCCGGACAGGGTAAAACTGAAGCTTTCTTT
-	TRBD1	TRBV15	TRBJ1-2	CATSRESQGAGYTF	TGTGCCACCAGCAGAGAAAGTCAGGGGGCCGGCTACACCTTC
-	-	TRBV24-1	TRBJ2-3	CATSQGGFDTQYF	TGTGCCACCAGTCAGGGGGGCTTTGATACGCAGTATTTT
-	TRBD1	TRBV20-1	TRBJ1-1	CSAMGQENTEAFF	TGCAGTGCTATGGGACAGGAGAACACTGAAGCTTTCTTT
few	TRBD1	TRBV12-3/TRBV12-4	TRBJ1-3	CASSFRTGSGTIYF	TGTGCCAGCAGTTTTAGGACAGGGTCCGGCACCATATATTTT
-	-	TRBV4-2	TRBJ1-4	CASSLGLATNEKLFF	TGTGCCAGCAGCCTTGGACTGGCAACTAATGAAAAACTGTTTTTT
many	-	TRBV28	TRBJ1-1	CASSLYVRNTEAFF	TGTGCCAGCAGTTTATATGTGAGGAACACTGAAGCTTTCTTT
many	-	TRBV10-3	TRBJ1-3	CAISVTSGAGNTIYF	TGTGCCATCAGTGTTACATCGGGAGCTGGAAACACCATATATTTT
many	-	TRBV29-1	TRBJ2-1	CSVERSQNRNEQFF	TGCAGCGTTGAGCGGTCTCAAAACCGAAATGAGCAGTTCTTC
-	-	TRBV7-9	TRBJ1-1	CASREGGNNTEAFF	TGTGCCAGCAGGGAGGGGGGTAACAACACTGAAGCTTTCTTT
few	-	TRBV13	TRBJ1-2	CASSSGGQGGYGYTF	TGTGCCAGCAGCTCAGGCGGGCAGGGTGGCTATGGCTACACCTTC
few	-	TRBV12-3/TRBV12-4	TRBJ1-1	CASNPKGTEAFF	TGTGCCAGCAATCCTAAGGGAACTGAAGCTTTCTTT
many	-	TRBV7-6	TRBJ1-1	CASSWGNNMNTEAFF	TGTGCCAGCAGCTGGGGGAACAATATGAACACTGAAGCTTTCTTT
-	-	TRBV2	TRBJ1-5	CASSEALQGGQPQHF	TGTGCCAGCAGTGAAGCGCTTCAGGGTGGCCAGCCCCAGCATTTT
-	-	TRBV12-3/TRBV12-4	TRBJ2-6	CASRWSSGANVLTF	TGTGCCAGCAGGTGGAGTTCTGGGGCCAACGTCCTGACTTTC
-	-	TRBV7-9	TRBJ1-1	CASSLIPVAEAFF	TGTGCCAGCAGCTTAATCCCTGTGGCTGAAGCTTTCTTT
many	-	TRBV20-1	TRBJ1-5	CSVGQTNQPQHF	TGCAGTGTCGGACAGACTAATCAGCCCCAGCATTTT
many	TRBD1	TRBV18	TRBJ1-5	CASSLRQGVDQPQHF	TGTGCCAGCTCACTTAGACAGGGAGTCGATCAGCCCCAGCATTTT
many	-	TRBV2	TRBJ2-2	CASSLDSISTGELFF	TGTGCCAGCAGCTTGGACAGTATAAGCACCGGGGAGCTGTTTTTT